This T cell receptor beta chain comes out of a study of PD-1 blockade in classical Hodgkin lymphoma. Points from the study as a whole: Complete responders had baseline diversity similar to newly diagnosed patients. It was reported that newly diagnosed patients had less baseline TCR diversity than healthy donors.

This CDR3 region has 17 residues. Germline CDR1 is SGHVS and CDR2 is FNYEAQ. The ends lost 1 base at V and 4 bases at J; junction bases unmatched: 10. Details on this clone: Antigen unknown.

The repertoire was sequenced with immunoSEQ multiplex PCR; TCRdb's copy has only in-frame clones and lacks some. The sample has under 70,000 clones; over 55% are singletons. All the patients suffered relapse after autologous stem cell transplantation, and brentuximab vedotin exposure differed. Classifying best responses yielded complete response, partial response or progressive disease. The starting material was peripheral blood mononuclear cells (PBMCs), obtained before the second cycle of nivolumab. The chain combines TRBV7-6 with TRBJ2-5; 9 bases align to TRBD1. The source of this sequence is a human donor with classical Hodgkin lymphoma. The CDR3 sequence: CASSLGRLRTGAETQYF. CDR3 nucleotides: TGTGCCAGCAGCTTAGGGAGACTTAGGACAGGGGCAGAGACCCAGTACTTC.